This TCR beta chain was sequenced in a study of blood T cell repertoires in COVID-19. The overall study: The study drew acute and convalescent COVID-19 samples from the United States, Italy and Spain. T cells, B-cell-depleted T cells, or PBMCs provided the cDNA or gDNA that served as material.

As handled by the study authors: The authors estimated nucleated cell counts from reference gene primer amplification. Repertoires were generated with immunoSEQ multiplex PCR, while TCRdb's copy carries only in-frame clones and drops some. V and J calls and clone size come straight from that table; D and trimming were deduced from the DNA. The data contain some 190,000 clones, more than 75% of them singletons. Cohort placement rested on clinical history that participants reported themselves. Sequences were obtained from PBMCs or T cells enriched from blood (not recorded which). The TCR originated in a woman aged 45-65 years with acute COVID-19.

For the CDR3, the DNA is TGTGCCAGTAGTATAGACGAGGGAGGCTGGGCTGAAGCTTTCTTT. It specifies CASSIDEGGWAEAFF. This chain uses TRBV19 with TRBJ1-1; D remains unclear. This CDR3 spans 15 amino acids. Per germline, CDR1 LNHDA and CDR2 SQIVND (reference sequence). V gave up 0 bases and J gave up 6 bases, with 14 bases separating them.